This is a list of T cell receptor beta chains from one sample in a study of OX40 agonist ivuxolimab in advanced cancers. Some clones are missing from TCRdb's copy, which holds only in-frame ones; the method was immunoSEQ multiplex PCR. The data show around 95,000 clones, more than 75% seen once. This specimen consisted of CD4+ or CD8+ T cells sorted from blood, obtained in a trial of the OX40 agonist ivuxolimab. The receptors here all came from an adult with an advanced solid tumor such as melanoma, head and neck, liver or kidney cancer. Each CDR3 is given with its conserved first and last residue. D genes are given only for firm matches. Where a row states a size, it is once, few, many or the class of an expanded clone; other rows omit it.

j_call v_call d_call clone_size cdr3_nt cdr3_aa
TRBJ1-2 TRBV28 NA NA TGTGCCAGCAGTTCCCCCCGAGAGGGGCATGGCTACACCTTC CASSSPREGHGYTF
TRBJ1-1 TRBV5-1 NA NA TGCGCCAGCAGCTCCACAACAGATATGAACACTGAAGCTTTCTTT CASSSTTDMNTEAFF
TRBJ1-1 TRBV6-5 NA NA TGTGCCAGCAGGAGGACGGGGGGCGTCGCTGAAGCTTTCTTT CASRRTGGVAEAFF
TRBJ1-2 TRBV29-1 TRBD1 few TGCAGCGTTGACGTGACAGGGGCTGGCTACACCTTC CSVDVTGAGYTF
TRBJ2-5 TRBV5-6 NA once TGTGCCAGCACCCGGGAGAGGGGCGAGACCCAGTACTTC CASTRERGETQYF
TRBJ1-1 TRBV4-3 NA NA TGCGCCAGCAGCCAAGATTTAAGGGGAACTGAAGCTTTCTTT CASSQDLRGTEAFF
TRBJ2-7 TRBV6-5 NA NA TGTGCCAGCAGTTGGACACCGGGCGGGGAGCAGTACTTC CASSWTPGGEQYF
TRBJ1-2 TRBV27 TRBD1 NA TGTGCCAGCAGTCGGAACCGGGACAGGGGTAACTATGGCTACACCTTC CASSRNRDRGNYGYTF
TRBJ2-1 TRBV7-2 TRBD2 NA TGTGCCAGCAGCTTTGTAGCGGGAGCGAACAATGAGCAGTTCTTC CASSFVAGANNEQFF
TRBJ2-3 TRBV5-1 NA NA TGCGCCAGCAGCTCAACAGTCAGCACAGATACGCAGTATTTT CASSSTVSTDTQYF
TRBJ2-4 TRBV9 NA NA TGTGCCAGCAGCACCGGCAGTCAAGCCAAAAACATTCAGTACTTC CASSTGSQAKNIQYF
TRBJ2-2 TRBV27 TRBD2 NA TGTGCCAGCAGTTTATACGGCGGGGGAAACACCGGGGAGCTGTTTTTT CASSLYGGGNTGELFF
TRBJ2-7 TRBV14 TRBD2 NA TGTGCCAGCAGCCCTATGACTAGCGGGAGTTACGAGCAGTACTTC CASSPMTSGSYEQYF
TRBJ1-5 TRBV5-1 TRBD1 NA TGCGCCAGCAATCCCGACAGGGCGGGCCTATCGCCCCAGCATTTT CASNPDRAGLSPQHF
TRBJ2-3 TRBV6-5 NA once TGTGCCAGCAGTTATGGTCTGGGTTTTGGTGCAGATACGCAGTATTTT CASSYGLGFGADTQYF
TRBJ2-4 TRBV7-7 NA NA TGTGCCAGCAGCTTTATTCAGGGACTAGCCAAAAACATTCAGTACTTC CASSFIQGLAKNIQYF
TRBJ1-1 TRBV7-9 NA few TGTGCCAGCAGCTTAGTGCAAGGAGTGAACACTGAAGCTTTCTTT CASSLVQGVNTEAFF
TRBJ2-1 TRBV28 NA NA TGTGCCAGCAGTTTAGGTGGGGATACACACAATGAGCAGTTCTTC CASSLGGDTHNEQFF
TRBJ2-7 TRBV10-1 TRBD2 NA TGCGCCAGCAGGAGACTAGCGGGAAGGTCACCCGAGCAGTACTTC CASRRLAGRSPEQYF
TRBJ1-4 TRBV9 NA NA TGTGCCAGCAGCGTAGGGAACACTAATGAAAAACTGTTTTTT CASSVGNTNEKLFF
TRBJ2-1 TRBV5-1 NA NA TGCGCCAGCAGGGGGGTAGGAAATGAGCAGTTCTTC CASRGVGNEQFF
TRBJ2-2 TRBV11-2 TRBD2 once TGTGCCAGCAGCTTAGATCTCCCACGGGGGGCCGGGGAGCTGTTTTTT CASSLDLPRGAGELFF
TRBJ2-2 TRBV7-2 NA NA TGTGCCAGCAGCTCCCTCAGGGGCGGGGAGCTGTTTTTT CASSSLRGGELFF
TRBJ2-1 TRBV15 TRBD2 NA TGTGCCACCAGCATTGGTCTAGCGGGGGGGCTAGGTGAGCAGTTCTTC CATSIGLAGGLGEQFF
TRBJ2-3 TRBV2 NA NA TGTGCCAGCAGTGAACCTGGAACGTCTAGCACAGATACGCAGTATTTT CASSEPGTSSTDTQYF
TRBJ2-7 TRBV30 NA NA TGTGCCTGGGAATTAGGGTTTCACGAGCAGTACTTC CAWELGFHEQYF
TRBJ1-1 TRBV7-9 TRBD1 once TGTGCCAGCAGCTTCCGGCAGGGGGAGACTGAAGCTTTCTTT CASSFRQGETEAFF
TRBJ2-5 TRBV2 NA NA TGTGCCAGCAGTCGGTACGGGAGCGAAGAGACCCAGTACTTC CASSRYGSEETQYF
TRBJ2-5 TRBV11-2 NA NA TGTGCCAGCAGCGACGGCACCACACAAGAGACCCAGTACTTC CASSDGTTQETQYF
TRBJ2-5 TRBV7-2 NA NA TGTGCCAGCAGCCCCCGGATCCAAGAGACCCAGTACTTC CASSPRIQETQYF
TRBJ2-7 TRBV11-2 NA NA TGTGCCAGCAGCCAGGCGGACGAGCAGTACTTC CASSQADEQYF
TRBJ1-4 TRBV7-6 NA NA TGTGCCAGCAGCTATGGGGGGATAAATGAAAAACTGTTTTTT CASSYGGINEKLFF
TRBJ1-2 TRBV9 NA NA TGTGCCAGCAGCACCCAAGTAGGGAACTATGGCTACACCTTC CASSTQVGNYGYTF
TRBJ2-7 TRBV19 TRBD2 NA TGTGCCAGTAGCCCAGGACTAGCTTCTTTCTACGAGCAGTACTTC CASSPGLASFYEQYF
TRBJ1-2 TRBV7-3 NA NA TGTGCCAGCAGGCCCACGGGGGGATCAGACTATGGCTACACCTTC CASRPTGGSDYGYTF
TRBJ2-2 TRBV11-2 NA once TGTGCCAGCGGTGAGGGTGGATGGCGAACCGGGGAGCTGTTTTTT CASGEGGWRTGELFF
TRBJ2-7 TRBV27 TRBD2 once TGTGCCAGCACTCCGGGGACTAGCGGGAGCGATCTACCCTACGAGCAGTACTTC CASTPGTSGSDLPYEQYF
TRBJ2-6 TRBV7-9 NA once TGTGCCAGCAGCCCCGTAGGACAGGGGGCCAACGTCCTGACTTTC CASSPVGQGANVLTF
TRBJ2-7 TRBV19 NA once TGTGCCAGTAGTTTACAGGCCTCCTACGAGCAGTACTTC CASSLQASYEQYF
TRBJ2-5 TRBV7-2 NA NA TGTGCCAGCAGCCCCACGGGGTCGGATGAGACCCAGTACTTC CASSPTGSDETQYF
TRBJ1-5 TRBV18 NA NA TGTGCCAGCTCACCAGGGGAAGATCAGCCCCAGCATTTT CASSPGEDQPQHF
TRBJ1-6 TRBV7-9 NA NA TGTGCCAGCAGCGAGCGGGACAATTCACCCCTCCACTTT CASSERDNSPLHF
TRBJ1-5 TRBV19 TRBD1 NA TGTGCCAGTAGTTCTGGGACAGGCTATAGCAATCAGCCCCAGCATTTT CASSSGTGYSNQPQHF
TRBJ1-6 TRBV7-2 TRBD1 once TGTGCCAGCAGCCGAACAGGGGATTCACCCCTCCACTTT CASSRTGDSPLHF
TRBJ2-7 TRBV6-5 NA NA TGTGCCAGCAGTTTTCAGGGGGAGCAGTACTTC CASSFQGEQYF
TRBJ2-2 TRBV5-1 NA NA TGCGCCAGCAAGGAGTCTGGGGGCGCTTACGGGGAGCTGTTTTTT CASKESGGAYGELFF
TRBJ2-1 TRBV11-2 NA NA TGTGCCAGCAGACCTCAGGGGATTCTATACAATGAGCAGTTCTTC CASRPQGILYNEQFF
TRBJ2-7 TRBV13 NA NA TGTGCCAGCAGCTTAAATATTAACTCCTACGAGCAGTACTTC CASSLNINSYEQYF